The rows below give T cell receptor beta chains drawn from one sample of a study of CD8 T cells in Susac syndrome. TCRdb re-called the immunoSEQ multiplex PCR reads through MiXCR, storing one row per CDR3 protein. The table has some 400,000 distinct CDR3 sequences, approximately 89% seen once. The material sequenced was CD8+ T cells from PBMCs. The receptors were gathered from a human donor with multiple sclerosis. CDR3s leave out the opening cysteine and the closing phenylalanine or tryptophan.

TRBV10-2	TRBJ1-1	ASSESGGDTEAF
TRBV5-1	TRBJ2-7	ASSLGPSGSYEQY
TRBV4-1	TRBJ1-6	ASSQAQYSPLH
TRBV4-1	TRBJ2-5	ASSQTTTSGSETQY
TRBV6-1	TRBJ1-1	ASSFTGTEAF
TRBV28	TRBJ2-1	ASKEEVDNEQF
TRBV19	TRBJ2-4	ASSLAQGGPKNIQY
TRBV12-3/TRBV12-4	TRBJ2-5	ASSLGSWGTQY
TRBV6-5	TRBJ2-7	ASSPRQALEQY
TRBV20-1	TRBJ1-2	SARGDQGALRGGYT
TRBV18	TRBJ1-2	ASSQQGGYT
TRBV30	TRBJ1-2	AWTTAGAQSYGYT
TRBV30	TRBJ2-2	AWGTTNTGELF
TRBV27	TRBJ1-6	ASSLSAGPNSPLH
TRBV3-1	TRBJ2-7	ASSPTPGTGLNYEQY
TRBV12-3/TRBV12-4	TRBJ1-1	ASLFGGVTEAF
TRBV10-3	TRBJ2-3	AIGGLADQDTQY
TRBV5-6	TRBJ2-1	ASSGTGISYNEQF
TRBV4-1	TRBJ2-7	ASSQDPRPTYEQY
TRBV5-1	TRBJ2-1	ASSLEGANEQF
TRBV6-1	TRBJ2-5	ASRSGTLGWETQY
TRBV2	TRBJ1-5	ASSAEGVLNQPQH
TRBV13	TRBJ2-3	ASSSSGTTITDTQY
TRBV19	TRBJ2-5	ASSILGQGGETQY
TRBV5-1	TRBJ2-3	ASSFLDTQSEDTQY
TRBV27	TRBJ2-7	ASTHLGSDEQY
TRBV7-9	TRBJ2-2	ASSPTSGSSTGELF
TRBV3-1	TRBJ1-2	ASSQESQGAVYGYT
TRBV30	TRBJ1-1	AWSVNPPTNTEAF
TRBV5-6	TRBJ2-1	ASSLSGLAGGEQF
TRBV27	TRBJ1-5	ASSADRGRFDQPQH
TRBV14	TRBJ1-1	ASSQGLTNEAF
TRBV14	TRBJ2-1	ASSQNTGGPYNEQF
TRBV2	TRBJ2-5	ASSAPRGSGQETQY
TRBV27	TRBJ1-6	ASSPGRGASPLH
TRBV28	TRBJ1-1	ASTLEARWDQAF
TRBV19	TRBJ2-1	ASSRQTAYNEQF
TRBV6-1	TRBJ2-1	ASRQGLGEF
TRBV6-1	TRBJ2-7	ASRPGRQGVSYEQY
TRBV29-1	TRBJ2-7	SVVRTGVEQY
TRBV5-4	TRBJ2-1	ASSWGRPNEQF
TRBV2	TRBJ2-2	ASSEFSERGASTGELF
TRBV7-9	TRBJ2-1	ASSAGLADYNEQF
TRBV3-1	TRBJ1-1	ASSQGQVYTEAF
TRBV6-6	TRBJ2-2	ASSKPGQTNTGELF
TRBV6-6	TRBJ1-5	ASKVLGDSNQPQH